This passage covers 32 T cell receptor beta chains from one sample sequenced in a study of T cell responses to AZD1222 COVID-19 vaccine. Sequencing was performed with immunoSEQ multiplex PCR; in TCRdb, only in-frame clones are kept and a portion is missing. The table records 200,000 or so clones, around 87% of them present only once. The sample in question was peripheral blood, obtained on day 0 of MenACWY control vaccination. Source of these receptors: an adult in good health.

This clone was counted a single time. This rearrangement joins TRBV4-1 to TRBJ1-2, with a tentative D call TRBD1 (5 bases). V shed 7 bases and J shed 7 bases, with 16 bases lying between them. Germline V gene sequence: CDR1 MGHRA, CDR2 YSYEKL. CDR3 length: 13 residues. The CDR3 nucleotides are TGCGCCAGCATTCCGGGGGGTGGTGGTGGCTACACCTTC. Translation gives CASIPGGGGGYTF.

The CDR3 bases are TGTGCCAGCAGCTTCGCCAGCGGGGGTACAGATACGCAGTATTTT. Its translation: CASSFASGGTDTQYF. This chain connects TRBV7-3 to TRBJ2-3; the match to TRBD2 covers 8 bases. The ends lost 3 bases at V and 3 bases at J; junction bases unmatched: 5. Looked up from germline, CDR1 is SGHTA and CDR2 is FQGTGA. The CDR3 spans 15 residues. The variable domain in full, with the rest retrieved from reference TRBV7-3 and TRBJ2-3, is GAGVSQTPSNKVTEKGKYVELRCDPISGHTALYWYRQSLGQGPEFLIYFQGTGAADDSGLPNDRFFAVRPEGSVSTLKIQRTERGDSAVYLCASSFASGGTDTQYFGPGTRLTVL.

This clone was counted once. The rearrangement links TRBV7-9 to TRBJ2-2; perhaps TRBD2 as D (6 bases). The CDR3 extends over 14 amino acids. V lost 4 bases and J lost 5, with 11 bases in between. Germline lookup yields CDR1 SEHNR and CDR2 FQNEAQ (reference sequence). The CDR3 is CASSSGSLTGELFF. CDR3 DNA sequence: TGTGCCAGCAGCTCCGGGAGCCTAACCGGGGAGCTGTTTTTT.

The CDR3 loop reads CASSAGPRGNQPQHF. The CDR3 DNA follows: TGTGCCAGTAGTGCAGGACCAAGAGGCAATCAGCCCCAGCATTTT. This chain connects TRBV19 to TRBJ1-5; D remains ambiguous. The germline CDR1 and CDR2 sequences are LNHDA and SQIVND (reference sequence). The length of the CDR3 is 15 residues. Trimming pared 5 bases from V and 2 bases from J, leaving 13 bases between.

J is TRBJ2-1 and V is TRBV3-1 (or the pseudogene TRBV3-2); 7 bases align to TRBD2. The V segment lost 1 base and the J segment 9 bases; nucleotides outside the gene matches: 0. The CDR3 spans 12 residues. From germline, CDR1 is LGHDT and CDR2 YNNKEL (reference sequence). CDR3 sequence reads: CASSQAGGEQFF. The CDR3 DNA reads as TGTGCCAGCAGCCAAGCGGGAGGTGAGCAGTTCTTC.

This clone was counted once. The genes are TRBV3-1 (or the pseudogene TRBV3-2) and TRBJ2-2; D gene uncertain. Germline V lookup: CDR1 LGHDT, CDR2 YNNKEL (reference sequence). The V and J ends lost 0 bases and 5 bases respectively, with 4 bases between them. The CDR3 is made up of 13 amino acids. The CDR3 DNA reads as TGTGCCAGCAGCCAAGATCGAACCGGGGAGCTGTTTTTT. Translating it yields CASSQDRTGELFF.

The CDR3 region has the DNA TGTGCCAGCAGATACGGACAGGGAGACCAGCCCCAGCATTTT. Translation: CASRYGQGDQPQHF. The V and J genes are TRBV6-5 and TRBJ1-5; 8 nucleotides agree with TRBD1. The CDR3 covers 14 residues. Losses at the gene ends were 6 bases for V and 7 bases for J; bases not matched to a gene: 8. Germline CDR1 and CDR2: MNHEY and SVGAGI.

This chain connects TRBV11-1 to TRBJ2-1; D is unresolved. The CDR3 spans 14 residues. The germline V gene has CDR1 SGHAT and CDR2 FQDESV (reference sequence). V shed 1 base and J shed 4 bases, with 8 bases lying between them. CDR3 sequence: CASSLGREYNEQFF. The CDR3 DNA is TGTGCCAGCAGCTTAGGTCGCGAGTACAATGAGCAGTTCTTC. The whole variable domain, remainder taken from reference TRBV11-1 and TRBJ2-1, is EAEVAQSPRYKITEKSQAVAFWCDPISGHATLYWYRQILGQGPELLVQFQDESVVDDSQLPKDRFSAERLKGVDSTLKIQPAELGDSAMYLCASSLGREYNEQFFGPGTRLTVL.

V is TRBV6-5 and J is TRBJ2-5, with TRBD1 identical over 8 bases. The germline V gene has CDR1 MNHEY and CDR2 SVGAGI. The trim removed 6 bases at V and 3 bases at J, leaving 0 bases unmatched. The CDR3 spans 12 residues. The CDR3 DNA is TGTGCCAGCAGGGGACAGGAAGAGACCCAGTACTTC. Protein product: CASRGQEETQYF.

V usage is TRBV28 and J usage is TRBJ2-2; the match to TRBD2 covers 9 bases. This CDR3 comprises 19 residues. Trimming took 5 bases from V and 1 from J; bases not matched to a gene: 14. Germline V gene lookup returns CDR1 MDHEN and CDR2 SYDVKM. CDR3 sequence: CASSGVPAGGPLNTGELFF. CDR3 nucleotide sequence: TGTGCCAGCAGTGGGGTACCGGCGGGAGGGCCTTTGAACACCGGGGAGCTGTTTTTT.

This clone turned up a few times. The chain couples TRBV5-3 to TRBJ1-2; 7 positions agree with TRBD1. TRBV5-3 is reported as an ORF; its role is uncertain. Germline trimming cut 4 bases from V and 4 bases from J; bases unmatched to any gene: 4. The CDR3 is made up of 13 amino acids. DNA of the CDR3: TGTGCCAGAAGCCCGCCAGGGGGCTATGGCTACACCTTC. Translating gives CARSPPGGYGYTF.

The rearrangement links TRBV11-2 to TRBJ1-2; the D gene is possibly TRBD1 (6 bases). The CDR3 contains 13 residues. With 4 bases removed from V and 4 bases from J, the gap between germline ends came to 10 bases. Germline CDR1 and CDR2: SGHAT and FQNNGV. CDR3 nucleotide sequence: TGTGCCAGCAGCTCGGACAGTTTCTATGGCTACACCTTC. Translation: CASSSDSFYGYTF.

For the CDR3, the DNA is TGTGCCAGCTCACCGACTAGCGGAAACACAGATACGCAGTATTTT. Amino acids: CASSPTSGNTDTQYF. The chain is built from TRBV18 and TRBJ2-3; the match to TRBD2 covers 9 bases. CDR3 length: 15 amino acids. CDR1 KGHSH and CDR2 LQKENI come from the germline V gene. Losses at the gene ends were 3 bases for V and 2 bases for J; bases not matched to a gene: 3. Based on the CDR3 plus reference TRBV18 and TRBJ2-3, the full variable domain is NAGVMQNPRHLVRRRGQEARLRCSPMKGHSHVYWYRQLPEEGLKFMVYLQKENIIDESGMPKERFSAEFPKEGPSILRIQQVVRGDSAAYFCASSPTSGNTDTQYFGPGTRLTVL.

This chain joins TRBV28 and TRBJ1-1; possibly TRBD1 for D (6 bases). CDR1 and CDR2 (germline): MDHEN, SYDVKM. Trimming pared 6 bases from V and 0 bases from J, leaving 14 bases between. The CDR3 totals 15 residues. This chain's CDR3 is CASSLPGVLNTEAFF. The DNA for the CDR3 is TGTGCCAGCAGCCTACCAGGGGTTTTGAACACTGAAGCTTTCTTT.

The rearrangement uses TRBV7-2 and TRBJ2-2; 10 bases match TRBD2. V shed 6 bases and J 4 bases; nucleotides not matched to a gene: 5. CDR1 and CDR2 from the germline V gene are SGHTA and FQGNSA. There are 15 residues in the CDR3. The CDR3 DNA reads TGTGCCAGCAGAAGAGCGGGAGGGCCCACCGGGGAGCTGTTTTTT. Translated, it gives CASRRAGGPTGELFF.

The CDR3 here is CASTWGADTQYF. For the CDR3, the DNA is TGTGCCAGCACCTGGGGGGCAGATACGCAGTATTTT. The rearrangement joins TRBV5-6 to TRBJ2-3; D might be TRBD2 (6 bases). Germline CDR1 and CDR2: SGHDT and YYEEEE. V dropped 6 bases and J dropped 4 bases, with 9 bases sitting between them. There are 12 residues in the CDR3.

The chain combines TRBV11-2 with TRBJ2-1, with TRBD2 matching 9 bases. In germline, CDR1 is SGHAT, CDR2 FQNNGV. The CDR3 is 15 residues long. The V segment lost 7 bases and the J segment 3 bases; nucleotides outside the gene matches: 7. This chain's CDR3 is CASNGAGGLYNEQFF. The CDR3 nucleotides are TGTGCCAGCAACGGAGCGGGAGGACTCTACAATGAGCAGTTCTTC.

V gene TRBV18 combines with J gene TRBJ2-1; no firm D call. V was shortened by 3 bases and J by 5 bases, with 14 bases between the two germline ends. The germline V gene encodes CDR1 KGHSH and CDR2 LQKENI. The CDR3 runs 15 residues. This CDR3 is CASSPEWGFNNEQFF. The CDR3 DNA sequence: TGTGCCAGCTCACCCGAGTGGGGTTTCAACAATGAGCAGTTCTTC.

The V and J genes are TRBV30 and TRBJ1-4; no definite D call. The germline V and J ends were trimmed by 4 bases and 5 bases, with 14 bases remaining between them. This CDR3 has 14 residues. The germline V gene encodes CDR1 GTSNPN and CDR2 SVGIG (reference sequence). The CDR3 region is CAWKYGPENEKLFF. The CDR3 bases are TGTGCCTGGAAGTACGGACCGGAAAATGAAAAACTGTTTTTT.

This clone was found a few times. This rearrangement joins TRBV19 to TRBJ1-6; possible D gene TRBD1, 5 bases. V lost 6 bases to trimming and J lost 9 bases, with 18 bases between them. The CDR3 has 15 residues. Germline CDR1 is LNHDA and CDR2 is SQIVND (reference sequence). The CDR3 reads CASSHRDSNISPLHF. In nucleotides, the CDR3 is TGTGCCAGTAGCCACCGGGACTCCAACATTTCACCCCTCCACTTT.

CDR3 nucleotides: TGTGCCAGCAGCGCGACGACCGGGACACTATATGGCTACACCTTC. Its translation: CASSATTGTLYGYTF. The chain has TRBV5-6 and TRBJ1-2; a possible D gene is TRBD1 (6 bases). The germline V gene encodes CDR1 SGHDT and CDR2 YYEEEE. The length of the CDR3 is 15 residues. Trimming removed 4 bases at V and 5 bases at J, with 18 bases between.

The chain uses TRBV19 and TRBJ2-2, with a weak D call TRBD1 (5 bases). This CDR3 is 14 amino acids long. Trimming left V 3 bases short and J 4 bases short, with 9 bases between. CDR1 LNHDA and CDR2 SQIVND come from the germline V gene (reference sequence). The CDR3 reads CASSIQGVTGELFF. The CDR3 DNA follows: TGTGCCAGTAGTATTCAGGGCGTCACCGGGGAGCTGTTTTTT.

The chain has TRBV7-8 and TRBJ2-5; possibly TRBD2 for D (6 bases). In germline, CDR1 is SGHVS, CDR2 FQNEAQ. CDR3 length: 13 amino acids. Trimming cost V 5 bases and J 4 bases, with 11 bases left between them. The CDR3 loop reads CASSVAGRETQYF. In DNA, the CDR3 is TGTGCCAGCAGCGTCGCCGGGAGAGAGACCCAGTACTTC.

The DNA for the CDR3 is TGTGCCAGCAGTTACTTCGGGGGCACAGATACGCAGTATTTT. Protein product: CASSYFGGTDTQYF. The rearrangement uses TRBV6-5 and TRBJ2-3, with D possibly being TRBD2 (5 bases). V was cut by 1 base and J by 1 base, with 6 bases left in between. The CDR3 contains 14 residues. The V gene's germline CDR1 is MNHEY and CDR2 SVGAGI.

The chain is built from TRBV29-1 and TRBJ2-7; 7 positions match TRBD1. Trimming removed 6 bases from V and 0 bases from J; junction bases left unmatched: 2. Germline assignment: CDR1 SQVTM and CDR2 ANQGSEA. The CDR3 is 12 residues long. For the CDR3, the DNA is TGCAGCGTGGGACAGTACTCCTACGAGCAGTACTTC. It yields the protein CSVGQYSYEQYF.

The CDR3 bases are TGTGCCAGCAGCTCGGGACCCTCTAGCTCCTATAATTCACCCCTCCACTTT. Translation gives CASSSGPSSSYNSPLHF. This chain connects TRBV9 to TRBJ1-6, with D maybe TRBD1 (5 bases). V was cut by 4 bases and J by 0 bases, with 14 bases left in between. Germline-derived CDR1 and CDR2 are SGDLS and YYNGEE. The CDR3 sequence is 17 residues long.

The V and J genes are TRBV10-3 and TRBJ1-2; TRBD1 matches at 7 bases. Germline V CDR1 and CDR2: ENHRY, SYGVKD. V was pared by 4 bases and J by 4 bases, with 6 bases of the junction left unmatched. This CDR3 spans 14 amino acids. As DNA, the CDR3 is TGTGCCATCAGTGCGCAGGGGGAGGGCTATGGCTACACCTTC. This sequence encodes CAISAQGEGYGYTF.

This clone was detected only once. The CDR3, as DNA: TGTGCCAGCAGTGGTGGGACAGACAGGGGGTTGAACACTGAAGCTTTCTTT. Amino acid sequence: CASSGGTDRGLNTEAFF. V usage is TRBV27 and J usage is TRBJ1-1, with 9 bases aligning to TRBD1. Germline assignment: CDR1 MNHEY and CDR2 SMNVEV (reference sequence). The V gene end was trimmed by 5 bases and the J gene end by 0 bases; junction bases not matched to a gene: 10. The CDR3 is made up of 17 amino acids.

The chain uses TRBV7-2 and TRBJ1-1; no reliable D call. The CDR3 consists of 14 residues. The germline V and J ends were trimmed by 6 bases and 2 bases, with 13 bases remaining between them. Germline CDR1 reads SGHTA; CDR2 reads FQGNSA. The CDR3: CASRPIGRNTEAFF. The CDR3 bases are TGTGCCAGCAGACCCATCGGCAGAAACACTGAAGCTTTCTTT.

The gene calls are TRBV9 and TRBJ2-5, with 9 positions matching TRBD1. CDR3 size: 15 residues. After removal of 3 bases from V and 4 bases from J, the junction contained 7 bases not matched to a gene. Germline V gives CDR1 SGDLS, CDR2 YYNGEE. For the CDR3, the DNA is TGTGCCAGCAGCGGCCGGGACAGGGACGGAGAGACCCAGTACTTC. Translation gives CASSGRDRDGETQYF.

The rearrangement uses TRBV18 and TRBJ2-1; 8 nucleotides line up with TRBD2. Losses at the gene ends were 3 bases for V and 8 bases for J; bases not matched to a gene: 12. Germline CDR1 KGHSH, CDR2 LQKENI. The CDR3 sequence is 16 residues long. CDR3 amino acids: CASSPLPGLEADEQFF. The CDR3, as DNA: TGTGCCAGCTCACCTTTACCGGGACTAGAGGCGGATGAGCAGTTCTTC.

CDR3 DNA sequence: TGTGCCAGCTCCCTGGGACAGGGGGCTCCCTACGAGCAGTACTTC. Its translation: CASSLGQGAPYEQYF. The chain combines TRBV18 with TRBJ2-7; TRBD1 matches at 12 bases. The length of the CDR3 is 15 residues. V shed 6 bases, J shed 2 bases, and the junction held 5 bases outside the gene matches. Germline loops: CDR1 KGHSH, CDR2 LQKENI. Combining the CDR3 with reference TRBV18 and TRBJ2-7 gives the whole variable domain NAGVMQNPRHLVRRRGQEARLRCSPMKGHSHVYWYRQLPEEGLKFMVYLQKENIIDESGMPKERFSAEFPKEGPSILRIQQVVRGDSAAYFCASSLGQGAPYEQYFGPGTRLTVT.